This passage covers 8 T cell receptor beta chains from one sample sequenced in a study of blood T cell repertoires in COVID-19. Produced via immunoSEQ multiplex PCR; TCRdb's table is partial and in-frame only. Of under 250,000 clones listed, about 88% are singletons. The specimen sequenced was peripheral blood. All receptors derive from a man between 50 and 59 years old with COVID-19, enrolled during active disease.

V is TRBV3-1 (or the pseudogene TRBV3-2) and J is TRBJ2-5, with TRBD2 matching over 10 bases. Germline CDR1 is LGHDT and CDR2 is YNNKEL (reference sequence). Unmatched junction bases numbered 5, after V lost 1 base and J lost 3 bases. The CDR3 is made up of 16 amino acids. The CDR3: CASSQGSLAGEETQYF. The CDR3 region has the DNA TGTGCCAGCAGCCAAGGATCGCTAGCGGGAGAAGAGACCCAGTACTTC.

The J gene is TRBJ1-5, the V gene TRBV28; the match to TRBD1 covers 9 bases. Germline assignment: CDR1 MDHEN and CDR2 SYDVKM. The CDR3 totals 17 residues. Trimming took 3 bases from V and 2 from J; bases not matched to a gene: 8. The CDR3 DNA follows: TGTGCCAGCAGTTTCTCCGGGACAGGGTCGCGCAATCAGCCCCAGCATTTT. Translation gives CASSFSGTGSRNQPQHF.

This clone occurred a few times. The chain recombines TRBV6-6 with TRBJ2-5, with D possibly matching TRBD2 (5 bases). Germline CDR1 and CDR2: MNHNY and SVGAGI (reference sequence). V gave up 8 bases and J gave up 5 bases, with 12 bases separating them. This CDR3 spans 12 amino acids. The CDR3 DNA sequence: TGTGCCAGCTCTCGGGATTGGGAGACCCAGTACTTC. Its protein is CASSRDWETQYF.

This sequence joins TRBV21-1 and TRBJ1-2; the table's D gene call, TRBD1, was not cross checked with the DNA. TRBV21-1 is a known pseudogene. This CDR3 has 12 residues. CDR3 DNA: TGTGCCAGCTTACAGGGGGCGTATGGCTACACCTTC. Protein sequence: CASLQGAYGYTF.

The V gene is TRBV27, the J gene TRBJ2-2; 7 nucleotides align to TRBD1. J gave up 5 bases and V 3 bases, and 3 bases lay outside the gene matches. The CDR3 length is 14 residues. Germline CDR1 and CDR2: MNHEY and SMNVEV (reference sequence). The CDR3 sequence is CASSLNRGTGELFF. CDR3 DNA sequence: TGTGCCAGCAGTTTGAACAGGGGAACCGGGGAGCTGTTTTTT.

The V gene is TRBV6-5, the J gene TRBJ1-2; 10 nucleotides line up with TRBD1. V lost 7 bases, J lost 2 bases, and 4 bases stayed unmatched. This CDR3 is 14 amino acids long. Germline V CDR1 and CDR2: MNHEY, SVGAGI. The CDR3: CASKRQGANYGYTF. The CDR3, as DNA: TGTGCCAGCAAGAGACAGGGGGCGAACTATGGCTACACCTTC.

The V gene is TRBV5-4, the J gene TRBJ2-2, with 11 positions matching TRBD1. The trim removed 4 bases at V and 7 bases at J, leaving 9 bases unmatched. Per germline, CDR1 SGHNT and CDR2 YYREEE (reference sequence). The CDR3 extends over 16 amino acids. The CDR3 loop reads CASSPPGQGGVGELFF. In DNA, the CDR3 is TGTGCCAGCAGCCCGCCGGGACAGGGGGGGGTCGGGGAGCTGTTTTTT. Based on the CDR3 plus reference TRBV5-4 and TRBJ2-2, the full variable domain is ETGVTQSPTHLIKTRGQQVTLRCSSQSGHNTVSWYQQALGQGPQFIFQYYREEENGRGNFPPRFSGLQFPNYSSELNVNALELDDSALYLCASSPPGQGGVGELFFGEGSRLTVL.

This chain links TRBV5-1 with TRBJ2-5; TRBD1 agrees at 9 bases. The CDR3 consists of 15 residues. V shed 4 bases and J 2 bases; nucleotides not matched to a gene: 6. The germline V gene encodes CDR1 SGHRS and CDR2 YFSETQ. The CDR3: CASSPGTGFQETQYF. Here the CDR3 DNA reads TGCGCCAGCAGCCCTGGGACAGGGTTTCAAGAGACCCAGTACTTC.